The 10 T cell receptor beta chains listed next were all sequenced from one sample in a study of cytomegalovirus exposure and HLA in healthy donors. Both 60 Vbeta primers and 13 Jbeta primers went into the PCR. Only in-frame clones appear in the TCRdb table, and some are missing; sequencing was by immunoSEQ multiplex PCR. This sample has over 150,000 clones; 70% to 80% occur once, and the top ten carry roughly 3%. Sequenced sample: PBMCs. The source is a woman in her twenties or thirties in good health and CMV-seronegative.

The chain couples TRBV10-3 to TRBJ2-3; 14 positions match TRBD2. V dropped 5 bases and J dropped 4; count of bases not matched to a gene: 11. In germline, CDR1 is ENHRY, CDR2 SYGVKD. The CDR3 contains 18 residues. In DNA, the CDR3 is TGTGCCATCAGTTTAAGACTAGCGGGGGGGCAAGTAGCAGATACGCAGTATTTT. Encoded protein: CAISLRLAGGQVADTQYF.

The CDR3 spells CASSFGWGSENQPQHF. CDR3 coding DNA: TGTGCCAGCAGCTTCGGCTGGGGCTCCGAGAATCAGCCCCAGCATTTT. The rearrangement links TRBV7-8 to TRBJ1-5, with D possibly TRBD1 on 5 matching bases. The CDR3 totals 16 residues. Germline CDR1 and CDR2: SGHVS and FQNEAQ. V was pared by 3 bases and J by 4 bases, with 16 bases between.

CDR3 sequence reads: CASSRQIDTQYF. For the CDR3, the DNA is TGTGCCAGCAGTCGCCAGATAGATACGCAGTATTTT. The V and J genes are TRBV5-4 and TRBJ2-3; D gene uncertain. Trimming left V 5 bases short and J 5 bases short, with 9 bases between. Germline V gene data show CDR1 as SGHNT and CDR2 as YYREEE (reference sequence). CDR3 length: 12 amino acids.

This clone came up a few times. This chain uses TRBV6-5 with TRBJ2-1, with TRBD2 matching 11 bases. Losses at the gene ends were 1 base for V and 7 bases for J; bases not matched to a gene: 6. Germline V gene lookup returns CDR1 MNHEY and CDR2 SVGAGI. The CDR3 is 16 amino acids. The DNA for the CDR3 is TGTGCCAGCAGTTACTTTAGCGGGGGGGGCCGGAATGAGCAGTTCTTC. Protein: CASSYFSGGGRNEQFF.

The chain joins TRBV27 to TRBJ2-7, with D unclear. The CDR3 is made up of 14 amino acids. Germline assignment: CDR1 MNHEY and CDR2 SMNVEV (reference sequence). Trimming took 1 base from V and 6 from J, leaving 13 bases between them. The CDR3 here is CASSLLATDREQYF. The CDR3 DNA is TGTGCCAGCAGTTTATTGGCGACTGACCGCGAGCAGTACTTC.

The chain carries TRBV30 and TRBJ1-5; 8 bases agree with TRBD1. Losses at the gene ends were 0 bases for V and 6 bases for J; bases not matched to a gene: 4. The length of the CDR3 is 14 residues. Per germline, CDR1 GTSNPN and CDR2 SVGIG (reference sequence). This chain's CDR3 is CAWSVGTGGQPQHF. In DNA, the CDR3 is TGTGCCTGGAGTGTCGGAACAGGGGGTCAGCCCCAGCATTTT.

V usage is TRBV30 and J usage is TRBJ2-3, with a tentative D call TRBD2 (6 bases). Per germline, CDR1 GTSNPN and CDR2 SVGIG (reference sequence). The germline V and J ends were trimmed by 2 bases and 11 bases, with 11 bases remaining between them. The CDR3 sequence is 11 residues long. Written as DNA, the CDR3 is TGTGCCTGGAGTACCGGGGGAGGGCAGTATTTT. It codes for CAWSTGGGQYF.

The chain carries TRBV7-9 and TRBJ2-7; TRBD1 is a possible D gene (6 bases). Germline V CDR1 and CDR2: SEHNR, FQNEAQ (reference sequence). Trimming shortened V by 5 bases and J by 4 bases, and 15 bases separated the two germline ends. CDR3 length equals 14 residues. CDR3 amino acids: CASSTGTQKYEQYF. The CDR3 nucleotides read TGTGCCAGCAGCACCGGGACACAAAAGTACGAGCAGTACTTC.

V and J are TRBV5-1 and TRBJ1-1; TRBD1 agrees at 8 bases. V shed 4 bases and J 1 base; nucleotides not matched to a gene: 6. Germline V gene sequence: CDR1 SGHRS, CDR2 YFSETQ. CDR3 length: 15 amino acids. The CDR3 is CASSNRQGRNTEAFF. The CDR3 coding sequence is TGCGCCAGCAGCAATAGACAGGGGCGGAACACTGAAGCTTTCTTT.

The gene calls are TRBV29-1 and TRBJ2-7; the D gene is possibly TRBD1 (6 bases). The CDR3 spans 14 residues. V lost 4 bases and J lost 6, with 19 bases in between. From germline, CDR1 is SQVTM and CDR2 ANQGSEA. The CDR3 here is CSVGWGQGRFEQYF. CDR3 in DNA: TGCAGCGTTGGATGGGGGCAGGGACGGTTCGAGCAGTACTTC.